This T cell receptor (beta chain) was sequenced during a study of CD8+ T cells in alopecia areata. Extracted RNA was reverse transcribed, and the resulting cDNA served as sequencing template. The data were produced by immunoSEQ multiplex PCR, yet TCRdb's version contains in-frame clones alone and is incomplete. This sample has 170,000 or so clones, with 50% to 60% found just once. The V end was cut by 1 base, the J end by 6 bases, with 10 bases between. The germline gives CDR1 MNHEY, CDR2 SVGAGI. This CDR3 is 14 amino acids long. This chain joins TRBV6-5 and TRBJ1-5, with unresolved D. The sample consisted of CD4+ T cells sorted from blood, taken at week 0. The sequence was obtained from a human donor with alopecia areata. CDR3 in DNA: TGTGCCAGCAGTTACTTTGGGGTTGGTCAGCCCCAGCATTTT. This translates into CASSYFGVGQPQHF.